Following are 22 T cell receptor beta chains from one sample sequenced in a study of blood T cell repertoires in COVID-19. The data were produced by immunoSEQ multiplex PCR, yet TCRdb's version contains in-frame clones alone and is incomplete. Here the sample spans some 260,000 clones, 70% to 85% being singletons. The sequenced sample was peripheral blood. These receptors originate from a woman aged 40 to 50 with active or convalescent COVID-19.

The chain carries TRBV7-6 and TRBJ2-7; 11 bases agree with TRBD1. CDR3 length: 16 amino acids. Germline trimming cut 1 base from V and 4 bases from J; bases unmatched to any gene: 6. Germline-derived CDR1 and CDR2 are SGHVS and FNYEAQ. This chain's CDR3 is CASSLDLGQGGYEQYF. The CDR3 coding sequence is TGTGCCAGCAGCTTAGACTTGGGACAGGGGGGATACGAGCAGTACTTC. Using reference TRBV7-6 and TRBJ2-7 for the parts outside the CDR3, the full variable domain is GAGVSQSPRYKVTKRGQDVALRCDPISGHVSLYWYRQALGQGPEFLTYFNYEAQQDKSGLPNDRFSAERPEGSISTLTIQRTEQRDSAMYRCASSLDLGQGGYEQYFGPGTRLTVT.

V gene TRBV18 combines with J gene TRBJ1-4; D may be TRBD1 (5 bases). Trimming took 3 bases from V and 9 from J, leaving 20 bases between them. Germline CDR1 and CDR2: KGHSH and LQKENI. The CDR3 consists of 16 residues. CDR3 DNA: TGTGCCAGCTCACCCCCGGCGGTGCACGGGGGTAAAAAACTGTTTTTT. Translating gives CASSPPAVHGGKKLFF.

This chain joins TRBV18 and TRBJ1-6, with TRBD1 matching 10 bases. CDR3 length equals 14 residues. The germline V gene has CDR1 KGHSH and CDR2 LQKENI. With 6 bases clipped from V and 7 bases from J, the junction kept 3 bases outside the gene matches. The CDR3 nucleotides read TGTGCCAGCTCGCAGGGACAGGGGAATTCACCCCTCCACTTT. Its translation: CASSQGQGNSPLHF.

With respect to this clone: Because the CDR3's place on the DNA is in doubt, the DNA is left out and the CDR3 is given as listed by TCRdb. The rearrangement joins TRBV28 to TRBJ2-3; TRBD2, the table's D call, was not compared with the DNA. The CDR3 is made up of 19 amino acids, end residues included. CDR1 is MDHEN and CDR2 is SYDVKM in the germline V gene. The CDR3 spells CASSSWEIRSILIGDTQYF.

This chain joins TRBV5-1 and TRBJ1-2, with 7 bases fitting TRBD1. V was pared by 1 base and J by 7 bases, with 7 bases of the junction left unmatched. The CDR3 has 14 amino acids. The germline gives CDR1 SGHRS, CDR2 YFSETQ. DNA for the CDR3: TGCGCCAGCAGCTTGCGACAGGGTACGACTGGCTACACCTTC. Its protein product is CASSLRQGTTGYTF.

This clone was picked up a small number of times. The chain has TRBV5-5 and TRBJ1-1; D is undetermined. CDR1 is SGHKS, CDR2 YYEKEE, per germline (reference sequence). The length of the CDR3 is 11 residues. The ends were cut back, 1 base at V and 6 bases at J, with 4 bases in the middle. The CDR3 region is CASSLLSEAFF. DNA for the CDR3: TGTGCCAGCAGCTTGTTATCTGAAGCTTTCTTT. Full variable domain (missing parts from reference TRBV5-5 and TRBJ1-1): DAGVTQSPTHLIKTRGQQVTLRCSPISGHKSVSWYQQVLGQGPQFIFQYYEKEERGRGNFPDRFSARQFPNYSSELNVNALLLGDSALYLCASSLLSEAFFGQGTRLTVV.

The CDR3, as DNA: TGTGCCAGCAGCCGCCGGGACAGGGGGAATACCGGGGAGCTGTTTTTT. Translation gives CASSRRDRGNTGELFF. The V call is TRBV5-4, the J call TRBJ2-2, with 11 bases aligning to TRBD1. The CDR3 is 16 amino acids. The germline V gene has CDR1 SGHNT and CDR2 YYREEE (reference sequence). V shed 4 bases and J 5 bases; nucleotides not matched to a gene: 7. Complete variable domain (other parts from reference TRBV5-4 and TRBJ2-2): ETGVTQSPTHLIKTRGQQVTLRCSSQSGHNTVSWYQQALGQGPQFIFQYYREEENGRGNFPPRFSGLQFPNYSSELNVNALELDDSALYLCASSRRDRGNTGELFFGEGSRLTVL.

V and J are TRBV7-6 and TRBJ2-1; 9 bases map to TRBD2. Germline lookup yields CDR1 SGHVS and CDR2 FNYEAQ. The CDR3 covers 15 residues. The V segment lost 2 bases and the J segment 7 bases; nucleotides outside the gene matches: 6. In nucleotides, the CDR3 is TGTGCCAGCAGCTTATGGGTCGCGGGGGGGAATGAGCAGTTCTTC. Translating it yields CASSLWVAGGNEQFF.

The chain joins TRBV7-3 to TRBJ1-4; 9 positions agree with TRBD1. CDR1 and CDR2 from the germline V gene are SGHTA and FQGTGA. There are 15 residues in the CDR3. The V gene end was trimmed by 5 bases and the J gene end by 8 bases; junction bases not matched to a gene: 9. The CDR3 loop reads CASSLTGGVGEKLFF. The CDR3 bases are TGTGCCAGCAGCCTGACAGGGGGTGTGGGAGAAAAACTGTTTTTT. The whole variable domain, remainder taken from reference TRBV7-3 and TRBJ1-4, is GAGVSQTPSNKVTEKGKYVELRCDPISGHTALYWYRQSLGQGPEFLIYFQGTGAADDSGLPNDRFFAVRPEGSVSTLKIQRTERGDSAVYLCASSLTGGVGEKLFFGSGTQLSVL.

V and J are TRBV18 and TRBJ1-1; 10 bases are a match to TRBD1. Germline lookup yields CDR1 KGHSH and CDR2 LQKENI. Germline trimming cut 3 bases from V and 2 bases from J; bases unmatched to any gene: 12. There are 18 residues in the CDR3. The CDR3 reads CASSPSTGGSKLNTEAFF. As DNA, the CDR3 is TGTGCCAGCTCACCTTCGACAGGGGGCTCGAAATTAAACACTGAAGCTTTCTTT.

This clone showed up just a few times. The V gene is TRBV7-9, the J gene TRBJ1-1, with D possibly being TRBD1 (5 bases). The V gene's germline CDR1 is SEHNR and CDR2 FQNEAQ (reference sequence). V lost 7 bases, J lost 5 bases, and 20 bases lay in between. CDR3 length: 15 amino acids. Here the CDR3 reads CASTSWGEGWTEAFF. CDR3 DNA sequence: TGTGCCAGCACCTCCTGGGGGGAGGGATGGACTGAAGCTTTCTTT.

The chain joins TRBV30 to TRBJ1-1; possible D gene TRBD1, 5 bases. The CDR3 is 14 amino acids. The germline gives CDR1 GTSNPN, CDR2 SVGIG (reference sequence). V was shortened by 4 bases and J by 1 base, with 13 bases between the two germline ends. CDR3 region: CAWNQGLTNTEAFF. CDR3 sequence (DNA): TGTGCCTGGAACCAGGGACTTACGAACACTGAAGCTTTCTTT. Looking up the rest from reference TRBV30 and TRBJ1-1 gives the full variable domain: SQTIHQWPATLVQPVGSPLSLECTVEGTSNPNLYWYRQAAGRGLQLLFYSVGIGQISSEVPQNLSASRPQDRQFILSSKKLLLSDSGFYLCAWNQGLTNTEAFFGQGTRLTVV.

This chain connects TRBV6-6 to TRBJ2-3; 12 bases line up with TRBD2. Germline CDR1 and CDR2: MNHNY and SVGAGI (reference sequence). This CDR3 is built from 15 residues. Trimming at V came to 7 bases and at J to 2 bases, leaving 4 bases not matched to a gene. CDR3 sequence: CASKGLAGFTDTQYF. The CDR3 DNA reads TGTGCCAGCAAAGGACTAGCGGGGTTCACAGATACGCAGTATTTT.

This chain joins TRBV5-6 and TRBJ1-6; 9 positions match TRBD1. J was trimmed by 7 bases and V by 6 bases; bases with no gene match: 14. The CDR3 is 17 amino acids. Germline CDR1 and CDR2: SGHDT and YYEEEE. CDR3 DNA: TGTGCCAGCAACGAGGCAACAGGGGGCGCTTGGAATTCACCCCTCCACTTT. Its translation: CASNEATGGAWNSPLHF.

V and J are TRBV29-1 and TRBJ1-1; D gene uncertain. In germline, CDR1 is SQVTM, CDR2 ANQGSEA. This CDR3 is 10 amino acids long. The V end lost 8 bases, the J end lost 2 bases, and 6 bases lay between the germline ends. The CDR3 is CSSSNTEAFF. The CDR3 nucleotides read TGCAGCTCTTCTAACACTGAAGCTTTCTTT.

This clone was detected a few times. The rearrangement links TRBV4-2 to TRBJ2-2; 7 bases line up with TRBD2. The germline gives CDR1 LGHNA, CDR2 YNFKEQ. J lost 4 bases, V lost 3 bases, and 5 bases had no gene match. The CDR3 totals 15 residues. This chain's CDR3 is CASSQLRGSTGELFF. CDR3 nucleotides: TGTGCCAGCAGCCAGTTGCGCGGGAGCACCGGGGAGCTGTTTTTT.

V is TRBV28 and J is TRBJ1-6; 7 bases align to TRBD1. The CDR3 is made up of 15 amino acids. CDR1 and CDR2 from the germline V gene are MDHEN and SYDVKM. The V segment lost 3 bases and the J segment 10 bases; nucleotides outside the gene matches: 9. This CDR3 is CASSLRRTGVSPLHF. The CDR3 DNA is TGTGCCAGCAGTTTGCGGCGGACAGGTGTCTCACCCCTCCACTTT.

This clone was counted only a few times. The V gene is TRBV7-9, the J gene TRBJ1-4; D is unresolved. Trimming took off 8 bases at V and 5 bases at J, with 18 bases between the two ends. Germline V CDR1 and CDR2: SEHNR, FQNEAQ (reference sequence). The CDR3 is made up of 15 amino acids. The CDR3: CASVPRLGRNEKLFF. CDR3 nucleotides: TGTGCCAGCGTGCCGAGGCTGGGGAGGAATGAAAAACTGTTTTTT. Full variable domain (outside the CDR3, taken from reference TRBV7-9 and TRBJ1-4): DTGVSQNPRHKITKRGQNVTFRCDPISEHNRLYWYRQTLGQGPEFLTYFQNEAQLEKSRLLSDRFSAERPKGSFSTLEIQRTEQGDSAMYLCASVPRLGRNEKLFFGSGTQLSVL.

This clone was recorded only once. This chain joins TRBV5-1 and TRBJ1-2; the match to TRBD1 covers 7 bases. CDR1 and CDR2 (germline): SGHRS, YFSETQ. After removal of 1 base from V and 7 bases from J, the junction contained 7 bases not matched to a gene. CDR3 length: 14 amino acids. The CDR3 DNA follows: TGCGCCAGCAGCTTGCAAGGGGGCACCCTTGGCTACACCTTC. This codes for CASSLQGGTLGYTF.

This clone was picked up one time. The chain has TRBV10-3 and TRBJ1-4, with 10 bases matching TRBD1. The germline V gene encodes CDR1 ENHRY and CDR2 SYGVKD. Unmatched junction bases numbered 2, after V lost 3 bases and J lost 4 bases. The length of the CDR3 is 15 residues. Here the CDR3 DNA reads TGTGCCATCAGTGAAGGGACAGGGGTTAATGAAAAACTGTTTTTT. Translation: CAISEGTGVNEKLFF.

This clone was seen just once. This chain uses TRBV5-4 with TRBJ2-5; TRBD2 matches 9 bases. CDR1 SGHNT and CDR2 YYREEE come from the germline V gene (reference sequence). This CDR3 spans 15 amino acids. The V and J ends lost 1 base and 5 bases, in that order; junction bases with no gene match: 6. The DNA for the CDR3 is TGTGCCAGCAGCTTGTTCGCGGGGGGGCCTGAGACCCAGTACTTC. The encoded protein is CASSLFAGGPETQYF.

This chain uses TRBV29-1 with TRBJ2-1, with 8 bases that match TRBD1. The CDR3 runs to 12 residues. The V and J ends lost 7 bases and 3 bases, in that order; junction bases with no gene match: 2. The V gene's germline CDR1 is SQVTM and CDR2 ANQGSEA. In DNA, the CDR3 is TGCAGCGCTGGACAGGGCTACAATGAGCAGTTCTTC. This sequence encodes CSAGQGYNEQFF.